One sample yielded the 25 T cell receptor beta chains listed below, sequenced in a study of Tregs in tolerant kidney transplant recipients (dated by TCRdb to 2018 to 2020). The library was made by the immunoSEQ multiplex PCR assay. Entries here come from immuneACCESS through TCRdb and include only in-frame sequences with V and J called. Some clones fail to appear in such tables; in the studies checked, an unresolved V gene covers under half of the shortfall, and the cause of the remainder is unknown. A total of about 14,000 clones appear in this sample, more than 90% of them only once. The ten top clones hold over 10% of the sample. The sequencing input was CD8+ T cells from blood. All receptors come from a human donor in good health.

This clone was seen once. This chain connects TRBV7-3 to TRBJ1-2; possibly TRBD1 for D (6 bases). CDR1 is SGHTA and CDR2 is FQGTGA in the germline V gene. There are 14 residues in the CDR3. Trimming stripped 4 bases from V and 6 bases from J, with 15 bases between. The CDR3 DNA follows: TGTGCCAGCAGCTCGACGACAACAGGGAATGGCTACACCTTC. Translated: CASSSTTTGNGYTF.

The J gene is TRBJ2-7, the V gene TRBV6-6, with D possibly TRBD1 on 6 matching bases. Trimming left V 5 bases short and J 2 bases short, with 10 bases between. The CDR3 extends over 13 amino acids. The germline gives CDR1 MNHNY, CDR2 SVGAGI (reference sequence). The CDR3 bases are TGTGCCAGCAGTCCTCGGACAGCCTACGAGCAGTACTTC. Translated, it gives CASSPRTAYEQYF.

CDR3 sequence: CASNDYAENTEAFF. The DNA for the CDR3 is TGTGCCAGCAACGACTATGCAGAGAACACTGAAGCTTTCTTT. The rearrangement links TRBV11-3 to TRBJ1-1; D unclear. The CDR3 totals 14 residues. Germline V gives CDR1 SGHNT, CDR2 YENEEA. V was trimmed by 7 bases and J by 1 base, leaving 13 bases between them.

CDR3 region: CASSLRGRNTEAFF. The CDR3 DNA is TGTGCCAGCAGCCTCCGGGGGAGGAACACTGAAGCTTTCTTT. This chain links TRBV7-6 with TRBJ1-1, with D maybe TRBD1 (5 bases). This CDR3 is built from 14 residues. Trimming took off 5 bases at V and 1 base at J, with 11 bases between the two ends. Germline CDR1 is SGHVS and CDR2 is FNYEAQ.

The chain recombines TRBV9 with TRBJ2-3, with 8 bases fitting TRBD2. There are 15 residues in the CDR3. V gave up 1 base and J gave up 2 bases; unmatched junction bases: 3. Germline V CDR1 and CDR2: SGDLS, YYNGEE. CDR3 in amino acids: CASSVTSGYTDTQYF. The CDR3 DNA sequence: TGTGCCAGCAGCGTAACTAGCGGATACACAGATACGCAGTATTTT. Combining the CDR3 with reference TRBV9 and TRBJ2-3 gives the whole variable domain DSGVTQTPKHLITATGQRVTLRCSPRSGDLSVYWYQQSLDQGLQFLIQYYNGEERAKGNILERFSAQQFPDLHSELNLSSLELGDSALYFCASSVTSGYTDTQYFGPGTRLTVL.

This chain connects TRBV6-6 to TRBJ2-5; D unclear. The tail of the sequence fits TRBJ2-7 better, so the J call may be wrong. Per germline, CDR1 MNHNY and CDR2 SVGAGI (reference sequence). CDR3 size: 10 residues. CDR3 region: CASSFGEQYF. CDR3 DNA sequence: TGTGCCAGCAGTTTCGGCGAGCAGTACTTC.

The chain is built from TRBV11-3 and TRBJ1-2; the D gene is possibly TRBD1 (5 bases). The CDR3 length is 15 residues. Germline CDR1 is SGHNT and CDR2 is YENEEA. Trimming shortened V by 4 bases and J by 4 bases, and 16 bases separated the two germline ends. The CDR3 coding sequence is TGTGCCAGCAGCTCAAGACGGGGGGGAGGCTATGGCTACACCTTC. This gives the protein CASSSRRGGGYGYTF.

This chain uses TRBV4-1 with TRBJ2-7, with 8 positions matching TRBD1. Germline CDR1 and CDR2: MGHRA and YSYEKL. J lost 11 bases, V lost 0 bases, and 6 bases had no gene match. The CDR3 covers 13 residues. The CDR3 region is CASSQDPSDREYF. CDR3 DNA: TGCGCCAGCAGCCAAGACCCTTCGGACAGGGAGTACTTC.

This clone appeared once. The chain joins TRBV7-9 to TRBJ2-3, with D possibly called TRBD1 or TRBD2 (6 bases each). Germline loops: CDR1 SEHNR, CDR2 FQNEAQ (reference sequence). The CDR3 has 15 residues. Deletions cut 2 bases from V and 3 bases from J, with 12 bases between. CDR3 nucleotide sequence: TGTGCCAGCAGCTTAAATCCGGGGGCAACAGATACGCAGTATTTT. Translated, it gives CASSLNPGATDTQYF.

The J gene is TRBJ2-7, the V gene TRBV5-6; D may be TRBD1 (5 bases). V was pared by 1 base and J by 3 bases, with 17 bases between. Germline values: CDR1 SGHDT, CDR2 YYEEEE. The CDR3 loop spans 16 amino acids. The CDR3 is CASSLRFAGQDYEQYF. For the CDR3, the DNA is TGTGCCAGCAGCTTGCGGTTCGCAGGGCAAGACTACGAGCAGTACTTC.

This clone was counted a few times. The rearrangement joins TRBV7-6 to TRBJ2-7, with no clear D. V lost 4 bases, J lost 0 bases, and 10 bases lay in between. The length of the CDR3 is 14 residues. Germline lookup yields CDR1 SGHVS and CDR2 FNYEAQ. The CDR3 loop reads CASSSRTDSYEQYF. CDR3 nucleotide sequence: TGTGCCAGCAGCTCAAGGACGGACTCCTACGAGCAGTACTTC.

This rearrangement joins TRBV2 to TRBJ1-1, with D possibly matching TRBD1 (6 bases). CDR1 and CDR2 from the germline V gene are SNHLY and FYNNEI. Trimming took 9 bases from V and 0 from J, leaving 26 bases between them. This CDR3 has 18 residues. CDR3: CARSVILGGPGLNTEAFF. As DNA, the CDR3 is TGTGCCAGGAGCGTTATTCTCGGGGGCCCGGGTCTGAACACTGAAGCTTTCTTT.

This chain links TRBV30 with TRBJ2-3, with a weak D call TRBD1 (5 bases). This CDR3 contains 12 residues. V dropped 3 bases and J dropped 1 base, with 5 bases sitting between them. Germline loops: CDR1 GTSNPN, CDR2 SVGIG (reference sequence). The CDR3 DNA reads TGTGCCTGGAGCAGGGGCACAGATACGCAGTATTTT. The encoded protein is CAWSRGTDTQYF.

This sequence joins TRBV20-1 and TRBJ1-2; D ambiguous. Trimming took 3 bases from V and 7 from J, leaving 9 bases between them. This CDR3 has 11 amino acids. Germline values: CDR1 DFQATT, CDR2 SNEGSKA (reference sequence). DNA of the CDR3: TGCAGTGCTAGTATGCCCGGTGGCTACACCTTC. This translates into CSASMPGGYTF.

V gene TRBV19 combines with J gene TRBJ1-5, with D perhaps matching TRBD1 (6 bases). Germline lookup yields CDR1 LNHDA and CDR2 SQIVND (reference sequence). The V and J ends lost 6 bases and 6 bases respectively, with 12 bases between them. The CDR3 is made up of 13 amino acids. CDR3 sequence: CASRTGGGQPQHF. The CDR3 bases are TGTGCCAGTAGGACAGGAGGCGGTCAGCCCCAGCATTTT.

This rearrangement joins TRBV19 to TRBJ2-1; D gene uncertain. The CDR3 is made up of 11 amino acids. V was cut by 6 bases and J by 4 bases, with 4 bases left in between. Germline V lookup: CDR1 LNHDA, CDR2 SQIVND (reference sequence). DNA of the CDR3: TGTGCCAGTAGCAATTACAATGAGCAGTTCTTC. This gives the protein CASSNYNEQFF. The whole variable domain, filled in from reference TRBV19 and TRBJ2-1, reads DGGITQSPKYLFRKEGQNVTLSCEQNLNHDAMYWYRQDPGQGLRLIYYSQIVNDFQKGDIAEGYSVSREKKESFPLTVTSAQKNPTAFYLCASSNYNEQFFGPGTRLTVL.

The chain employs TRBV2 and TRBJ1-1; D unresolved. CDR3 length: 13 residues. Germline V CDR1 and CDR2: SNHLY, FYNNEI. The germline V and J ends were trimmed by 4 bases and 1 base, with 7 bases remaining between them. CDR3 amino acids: CASSGHPNTEAFF. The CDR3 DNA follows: TGTGCCAGCAGTGGACACCCGAACACTGAAGCTTTCTTT.

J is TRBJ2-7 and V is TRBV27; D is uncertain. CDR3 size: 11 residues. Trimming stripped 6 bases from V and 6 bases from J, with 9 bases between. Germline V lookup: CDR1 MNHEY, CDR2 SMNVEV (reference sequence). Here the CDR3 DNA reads TGTGCCAGCAGCGAAGGGCTCGAGCAGTACTTC. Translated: CASSEGLEQYF.

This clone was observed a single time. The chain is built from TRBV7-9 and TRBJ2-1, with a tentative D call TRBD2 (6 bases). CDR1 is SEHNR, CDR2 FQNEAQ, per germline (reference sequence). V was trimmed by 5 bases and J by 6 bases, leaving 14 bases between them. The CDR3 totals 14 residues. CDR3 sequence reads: CASSPLARPNEQFF. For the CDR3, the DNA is TGTGCCAGCAGCCCCCTAGCGAGACCCAATGAGCAGTTCTTC.

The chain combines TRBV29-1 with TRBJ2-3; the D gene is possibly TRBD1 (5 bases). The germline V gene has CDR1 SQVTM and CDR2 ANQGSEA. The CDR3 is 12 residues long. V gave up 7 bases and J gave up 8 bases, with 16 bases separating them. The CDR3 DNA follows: TGCAGCGCCCTGACTGGGGCTGGTACGCAGTATTTT. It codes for CSALTGAGTQYF.

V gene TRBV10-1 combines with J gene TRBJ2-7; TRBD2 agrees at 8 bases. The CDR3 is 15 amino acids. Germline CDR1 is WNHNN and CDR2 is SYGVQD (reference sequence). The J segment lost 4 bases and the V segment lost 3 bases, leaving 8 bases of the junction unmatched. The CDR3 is CASSDVTSGAYEQYF. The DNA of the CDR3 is TGCGCCAGCAGTGATGTAACTAGCGGAGCTTACGAGCAGTACTTC.

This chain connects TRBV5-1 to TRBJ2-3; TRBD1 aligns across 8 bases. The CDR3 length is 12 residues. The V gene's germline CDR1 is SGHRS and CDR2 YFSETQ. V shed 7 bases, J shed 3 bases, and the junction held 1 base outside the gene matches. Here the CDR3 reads CASGQGTDTQYF. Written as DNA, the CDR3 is TGCGCCAGCGGACAGGGAACAGATACGCAGTATTTT.

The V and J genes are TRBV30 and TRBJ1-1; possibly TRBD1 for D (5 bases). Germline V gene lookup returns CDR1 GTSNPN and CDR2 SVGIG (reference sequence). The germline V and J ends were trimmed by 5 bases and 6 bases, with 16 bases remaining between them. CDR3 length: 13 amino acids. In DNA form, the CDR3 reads TGTGCCTGGGGCCAAGGGAGGGGAGCTGAAGCTTTCTTT. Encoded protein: CAWGQGRGAEAFF.

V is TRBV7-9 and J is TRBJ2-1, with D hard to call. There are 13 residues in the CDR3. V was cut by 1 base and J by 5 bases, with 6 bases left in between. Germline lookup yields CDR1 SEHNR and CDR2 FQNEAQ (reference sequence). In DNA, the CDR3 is TGTGCCAGCAGCTTAGGGCCCCACAATGAGCAGTTCTTC. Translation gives CASSLGPHNEQFF.

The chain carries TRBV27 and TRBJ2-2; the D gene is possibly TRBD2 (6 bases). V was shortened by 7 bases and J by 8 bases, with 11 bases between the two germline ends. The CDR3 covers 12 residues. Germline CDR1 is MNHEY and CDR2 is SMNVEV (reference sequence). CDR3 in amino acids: CASNAAGGELFF. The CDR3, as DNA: TGTGCCAGCAACGCCGCGGGAGGGGAGCTGTTTTTT.